Sequencing of this T cell receptor beta chain was carried out in a study of technical replicates of blood from several donors. Only in-frame clones appear in the TCRdb table, and some are missing; sequencing was by immunoSEQ multiplex PCR. The sample has 60,000 to 65,000 clones, 65% to 90% seen once. V gave up 11 bases and J gave up 5 bases; unmatched junction bases: 12. The CDR3 is 13 amino acids. In germline, CDR1 is MNHEY, CDR2 SVGAGI. The receptor was isolated from a human donor in good health. Some clones in this sample may be carry-over from other donors' samples. V is TRBV6-5 and J is TRBJ2-7; 7 bases are a match to TRBD1. The specimen was PBMCs. The CDR3 sequence is CAARRGTVDEQYF. The DNA for the CDR3 is TGTGCCGCACGCAGGGGGACAGTAGACGAGCAGTACTTC.